This T cell receptor beta chain is drawn from a study of blood T cell repertoires in COVID-19. The V gene's germline CDR1 is SEHNR and CDR2 FQNEAQ (reference sequence). The trim removed 4 bases at V and 1 base at J, leaving 3 bases unmatched. The CDR3 length is 15 residues. Measured with immunoSEQ multiplex PCR; TCRdb has only the in-frame clones, and not every one. The table lists about 310,000 clones, around 87% of them singletons. This receptor was obtained from a woman aged 45-60 years who had recovered from COVID-19. The chain uses TRBV7-9 and TRBJ2-1; 8 bases fit TRBD2. The sample was peripheral blood. The CDR3 region is CASSSAGGSYNEQFF. The CDR3 DNA follows: TGTGCCAGCAGCTCCGCGGGGGGATCCTACAATGAGCAGTTCTTC.